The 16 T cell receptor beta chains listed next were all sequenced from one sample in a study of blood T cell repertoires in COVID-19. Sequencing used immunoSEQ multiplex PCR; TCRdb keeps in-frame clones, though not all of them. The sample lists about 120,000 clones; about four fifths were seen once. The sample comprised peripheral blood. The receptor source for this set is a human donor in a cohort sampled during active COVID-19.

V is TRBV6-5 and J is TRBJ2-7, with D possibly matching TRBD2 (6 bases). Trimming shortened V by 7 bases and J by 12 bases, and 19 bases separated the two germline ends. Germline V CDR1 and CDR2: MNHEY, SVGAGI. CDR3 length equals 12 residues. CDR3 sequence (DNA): TGTGCCAGCACATCGCAGAGGGAGGTATGGTACTTC. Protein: CASTSQREVWYF.

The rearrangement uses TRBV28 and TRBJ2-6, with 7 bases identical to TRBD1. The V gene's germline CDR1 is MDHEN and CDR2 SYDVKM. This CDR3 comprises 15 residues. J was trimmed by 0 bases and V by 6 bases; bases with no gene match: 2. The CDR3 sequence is CASRGQHSGANVLTF. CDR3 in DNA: TGTGCCAGCAGGGGACAGCACTCTGGGGCCAACGTCCTGACTTTC.

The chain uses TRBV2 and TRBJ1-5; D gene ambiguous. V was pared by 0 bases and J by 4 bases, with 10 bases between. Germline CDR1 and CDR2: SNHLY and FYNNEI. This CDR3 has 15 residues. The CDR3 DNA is TGTGCCAGCAGTGAAGCGATGGTCAGTAATCAGCCCCAGCATTTT. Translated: CASSEAMVSNQPQHF.

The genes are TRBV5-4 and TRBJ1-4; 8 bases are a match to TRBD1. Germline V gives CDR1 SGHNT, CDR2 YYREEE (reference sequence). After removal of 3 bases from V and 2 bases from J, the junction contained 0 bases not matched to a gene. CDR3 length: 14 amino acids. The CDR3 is CASSSGGTNEKLFF. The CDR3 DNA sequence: TGTGCCAGCAGCTCAGGGGGCACTAATGAAAAACTGTTTTTT.

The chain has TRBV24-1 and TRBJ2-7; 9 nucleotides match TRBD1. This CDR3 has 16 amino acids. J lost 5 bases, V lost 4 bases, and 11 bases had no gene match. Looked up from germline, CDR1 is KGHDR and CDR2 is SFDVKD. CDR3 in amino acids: CATSDPTGTGPDEQYF. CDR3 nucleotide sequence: TGTGCCACCAGTGACCCGACCGGGACAGGGCCCGACGAGCAGTACTTC.

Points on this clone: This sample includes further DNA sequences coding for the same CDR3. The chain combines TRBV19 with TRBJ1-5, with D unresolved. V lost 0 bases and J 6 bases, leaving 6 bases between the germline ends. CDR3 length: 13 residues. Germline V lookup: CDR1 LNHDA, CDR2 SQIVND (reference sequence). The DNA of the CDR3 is TGTGCCAGTAGTATAGAGGGAGGTCAGCCCCAGCATTTT. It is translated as CASSIEGGQPQHF. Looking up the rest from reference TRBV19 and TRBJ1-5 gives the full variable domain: DGGITQSPKYLFRKEGQNVTLSCEQNLNHDAMYWYRQDPGQGLRLIYYSQIVNDFQKGDIAEGYSVSREKKESFPLTVTSAQKNPTAFYLCASSIEGGQPQHFGDGTRLSIL.

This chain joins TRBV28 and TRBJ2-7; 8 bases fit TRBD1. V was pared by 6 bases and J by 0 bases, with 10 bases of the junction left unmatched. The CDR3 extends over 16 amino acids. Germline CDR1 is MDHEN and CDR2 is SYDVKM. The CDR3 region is CASSPADRADSYEQYF. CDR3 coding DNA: TGTGCCAGCAGCCCCGCGGACAGGGCAGACTCCTACGAGCAGTACTTC.

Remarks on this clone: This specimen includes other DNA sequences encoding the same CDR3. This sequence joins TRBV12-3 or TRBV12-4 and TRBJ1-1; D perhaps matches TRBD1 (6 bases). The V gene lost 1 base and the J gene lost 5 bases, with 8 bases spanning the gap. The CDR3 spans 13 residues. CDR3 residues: CASSLGGRTEAFF. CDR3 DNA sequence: TGTGCCAGCAGTTTAGGGGGGCGGACTGAAGCTTTCTTT.

The CDR3, as DNA: TGCGCCAGCAGCCAAGACGGTCGAAGCAATCAGCCCCAGCATTTT. It encodes CASSQDGRSNQPQHF. The chain recombines TRBV4-3 with TRBJ1-5; D gene unclear. The CDR3 sequence is 15 residues long. Germline V gene data show CDR1 as LGHNA and CDR2 as YSLEER. The germline V and J ends were trimmed by 0 bases and 1 base, with 7 bases remaining between them.

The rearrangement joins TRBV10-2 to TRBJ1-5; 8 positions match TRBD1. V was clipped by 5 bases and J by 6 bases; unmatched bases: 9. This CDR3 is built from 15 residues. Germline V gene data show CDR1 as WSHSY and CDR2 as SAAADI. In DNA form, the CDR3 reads TGCGCCAGCAGTTCGGACAGGGAGATGGGTCAGCCCCAGCATTTT. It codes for CASSSDREMGQPQHF.

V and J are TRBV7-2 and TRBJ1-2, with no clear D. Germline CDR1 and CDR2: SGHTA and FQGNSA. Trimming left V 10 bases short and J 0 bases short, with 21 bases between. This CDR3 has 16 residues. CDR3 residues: CATLHPGIQANYGYTF. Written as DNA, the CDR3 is TGTGCCACACTCCACCCCGGGATCCAAGCTAACTATGGCTACACCTTC.

The CDR3 loop reads CASSSTGFSSPLHF. Written as DNA, the CDR3 is TGTGCCAGCAGCTCTACAGGGTTTAGTTCACCCCTCCACTTT. V usage is TRBV7-2 and J usage is TRBJ1-6; D perhaps matches TRBD1 (6 bases). The germline CDR1 and CDR2 sequences are SGHTA and FQGNSA. V lost 4 bases and J 9 bases, leaving 13 bases between the germline ends. The CDR3 has 14 residues.

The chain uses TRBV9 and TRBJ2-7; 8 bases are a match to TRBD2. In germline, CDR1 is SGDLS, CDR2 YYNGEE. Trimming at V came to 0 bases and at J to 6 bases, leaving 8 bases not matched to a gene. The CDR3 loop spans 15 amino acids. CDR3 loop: CASSVEWAGGSEQYF. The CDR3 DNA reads TGTGCCAGCAGCGTAGAATGGGCGGGAGGCTCCGAGCAGTACTTC. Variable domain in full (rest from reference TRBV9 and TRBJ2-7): DSGVTQTPKHLITATGQRVTLRCSPRSGDLSVYWYQQSLDQGLQFLIQYYNGEERAKGNILERFSAQQFPDLHSELNLSSLELGDSALYFCASSVEWAGGSEQYFGPGTRLTVT.

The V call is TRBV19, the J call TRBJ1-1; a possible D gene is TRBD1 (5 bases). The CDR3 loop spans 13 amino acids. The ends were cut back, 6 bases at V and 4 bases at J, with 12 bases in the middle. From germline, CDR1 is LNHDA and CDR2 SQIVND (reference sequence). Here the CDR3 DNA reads TGTGCCAGTAGCAGTCAGGGTGGCACTGAAGCTTTCTTT. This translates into CASSSQGGTEAFF.

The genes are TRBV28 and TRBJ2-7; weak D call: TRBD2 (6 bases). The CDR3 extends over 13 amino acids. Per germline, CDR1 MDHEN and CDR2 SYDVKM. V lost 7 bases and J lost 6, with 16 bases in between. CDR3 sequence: CASTKRAGLEQYF. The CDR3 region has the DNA TGTGCCAGCACTAAGAGGGCGGGGCTCGAGCAGTACTTC.

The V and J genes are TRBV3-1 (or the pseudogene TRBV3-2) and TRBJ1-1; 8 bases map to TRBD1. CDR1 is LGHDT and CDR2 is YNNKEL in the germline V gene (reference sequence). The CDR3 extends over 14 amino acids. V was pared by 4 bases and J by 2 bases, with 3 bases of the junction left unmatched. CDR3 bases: TGTGCCAGCAGCCCTGGACAGGGTAACACTGAAGCTTTCTTT. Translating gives CASSPGQGNTEAFF.